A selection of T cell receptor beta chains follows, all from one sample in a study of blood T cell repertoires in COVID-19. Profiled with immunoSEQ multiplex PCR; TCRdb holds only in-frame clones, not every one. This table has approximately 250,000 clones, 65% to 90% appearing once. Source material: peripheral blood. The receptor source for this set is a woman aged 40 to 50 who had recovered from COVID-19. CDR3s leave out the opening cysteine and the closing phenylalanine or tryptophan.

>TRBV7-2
ASSPPDGDTQY
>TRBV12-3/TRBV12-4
ASSFGGLNEQY
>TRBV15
ATSRDPGTGRNYGYT
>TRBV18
ASSLTGITGANVLT
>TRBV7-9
ASSVQGNTEAF
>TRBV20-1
SASQPINTEAF
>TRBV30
AWSWLGVGTDTQY
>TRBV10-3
AISEISGGASEQY
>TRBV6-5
ASSYGGGNEQF
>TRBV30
AWGQGNTGELF